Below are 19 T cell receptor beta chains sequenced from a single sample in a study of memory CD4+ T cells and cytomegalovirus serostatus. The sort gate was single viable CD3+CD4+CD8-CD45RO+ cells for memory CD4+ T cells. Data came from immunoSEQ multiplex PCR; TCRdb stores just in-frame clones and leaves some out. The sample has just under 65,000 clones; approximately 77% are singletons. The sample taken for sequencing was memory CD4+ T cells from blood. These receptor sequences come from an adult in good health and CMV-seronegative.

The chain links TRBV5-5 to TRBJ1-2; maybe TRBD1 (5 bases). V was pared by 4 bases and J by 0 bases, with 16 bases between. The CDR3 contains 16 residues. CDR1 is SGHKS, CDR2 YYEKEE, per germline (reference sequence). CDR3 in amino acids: CASSPEGTISNYGYTF. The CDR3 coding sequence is TGTGCCAGCAGCCCCGAGGGGACGATTTCTAACTATGGCTACACCTTC. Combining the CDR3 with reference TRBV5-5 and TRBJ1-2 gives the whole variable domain DAGVTQSPTHLIKTRGQQVTLRCSPISGHKSVSWYQQVLGQGPQFIFQYYEKEERGRGNFPDRFSARQFPNYSSELNVNALLLGDSALYLCASSPEGTISNYGYTFGSGTRLTVV.

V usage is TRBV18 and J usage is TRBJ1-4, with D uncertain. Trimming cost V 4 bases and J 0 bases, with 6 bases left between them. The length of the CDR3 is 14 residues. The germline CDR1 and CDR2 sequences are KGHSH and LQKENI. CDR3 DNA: TGTGCCAGCTCACTCTATGCAACTAATGAAAAACTGTTTTTT. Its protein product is CASSLYATNEKLFF.

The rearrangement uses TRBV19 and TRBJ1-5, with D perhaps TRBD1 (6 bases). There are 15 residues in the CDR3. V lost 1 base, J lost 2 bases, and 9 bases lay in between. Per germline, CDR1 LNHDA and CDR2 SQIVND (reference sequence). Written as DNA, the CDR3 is TGTGCCAGTAGTATAGGGGGGCCTCGCAATCAGCCCCAGCATTTT. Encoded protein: CASSIGGPRNQPQHF.

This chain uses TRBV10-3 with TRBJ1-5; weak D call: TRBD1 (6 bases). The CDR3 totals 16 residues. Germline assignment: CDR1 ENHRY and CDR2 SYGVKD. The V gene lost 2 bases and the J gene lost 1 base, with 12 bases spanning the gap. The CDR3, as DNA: TGTGCCATCAGTGAGGAGGGAGGGGGAAGCAATCAGCCCCAGCATTTT. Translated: CAISEEGGGSNQPQHF.

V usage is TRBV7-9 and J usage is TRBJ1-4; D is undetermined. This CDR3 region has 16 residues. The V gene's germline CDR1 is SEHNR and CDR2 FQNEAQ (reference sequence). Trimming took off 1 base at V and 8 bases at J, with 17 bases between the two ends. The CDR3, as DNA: TGTGCCAGCAGCTTAGGGGCACCGGGAGTCGTAGAAAAACTGTTTTTT. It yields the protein CASSLGAPGVVEKLFF.

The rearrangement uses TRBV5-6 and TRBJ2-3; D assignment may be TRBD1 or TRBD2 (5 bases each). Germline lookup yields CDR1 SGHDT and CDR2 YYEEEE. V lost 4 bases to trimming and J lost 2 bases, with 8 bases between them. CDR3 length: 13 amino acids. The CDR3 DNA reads TGTGCCAGCAGCCCAGGGACCACAGATACGCAGTATTTT. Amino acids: CASSPGTTDTQYF.

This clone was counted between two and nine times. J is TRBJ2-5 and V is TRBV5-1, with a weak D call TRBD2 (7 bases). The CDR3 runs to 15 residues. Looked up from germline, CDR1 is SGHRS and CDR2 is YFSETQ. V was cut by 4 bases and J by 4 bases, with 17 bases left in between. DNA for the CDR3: TGCGCCAGCAGCACGGGCGGGGGCGGTGGAGAGACCCAGTACTTC. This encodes CASSTGGGGGETQYF.

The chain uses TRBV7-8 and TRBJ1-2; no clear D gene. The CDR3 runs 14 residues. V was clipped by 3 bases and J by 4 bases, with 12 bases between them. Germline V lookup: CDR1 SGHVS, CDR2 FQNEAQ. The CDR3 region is CASSLKGGGYGYTF. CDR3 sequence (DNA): TGTGCCAGCAGCTTGAAGGGTGGCGGCTATGGCTACACCTTC.

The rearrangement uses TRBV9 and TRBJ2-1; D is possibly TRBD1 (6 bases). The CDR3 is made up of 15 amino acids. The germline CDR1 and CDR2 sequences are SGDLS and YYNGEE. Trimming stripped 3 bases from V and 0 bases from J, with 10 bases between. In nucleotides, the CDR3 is TGTGCCAGCAGCGGGGGGCGGAGCTCCTACAATGAGCAGTTCTTC. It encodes CASSGGRSSYNEQFF.

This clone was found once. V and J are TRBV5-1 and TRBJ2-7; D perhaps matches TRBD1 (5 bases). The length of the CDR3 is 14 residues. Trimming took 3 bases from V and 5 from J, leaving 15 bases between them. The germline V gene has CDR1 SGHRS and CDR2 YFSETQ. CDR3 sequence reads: CASSSHSGYDEQYF. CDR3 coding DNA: TGCGCCAGCAGCTCGCATTCAGGGTACGACGAGCAGTACTTC.

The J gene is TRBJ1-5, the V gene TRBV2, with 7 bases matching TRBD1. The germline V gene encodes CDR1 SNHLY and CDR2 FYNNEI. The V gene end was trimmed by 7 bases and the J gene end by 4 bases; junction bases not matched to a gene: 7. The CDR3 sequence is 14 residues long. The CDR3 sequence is CASTRRDSNQPQHF. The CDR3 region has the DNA TGTGCCAGCACTCGCCGGGACAGTAATCAGCCCCAGCATTTT.

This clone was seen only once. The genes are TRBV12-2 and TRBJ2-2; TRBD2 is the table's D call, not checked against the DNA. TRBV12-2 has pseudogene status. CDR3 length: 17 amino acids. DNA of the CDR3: TGTGCAAGTCGCCCAGGGACTAGCGGGAGATACACCGGGGAGCTGTTTTTT. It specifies CASRPGTSGRYTGELFF.

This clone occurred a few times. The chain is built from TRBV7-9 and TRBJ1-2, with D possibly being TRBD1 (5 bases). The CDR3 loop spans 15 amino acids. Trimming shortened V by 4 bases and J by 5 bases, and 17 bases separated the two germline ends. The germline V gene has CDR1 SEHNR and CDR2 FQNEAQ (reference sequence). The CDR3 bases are TGTGCCAGCAGCTCGGGGGGTTCTTTGGGTTATGGCTACACCTTC. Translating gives CASSSGGSLGYGYTF.

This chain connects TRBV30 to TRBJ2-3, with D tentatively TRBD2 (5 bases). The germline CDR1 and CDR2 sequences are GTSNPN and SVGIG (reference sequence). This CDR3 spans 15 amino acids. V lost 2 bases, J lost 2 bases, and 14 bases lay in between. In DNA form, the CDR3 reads TGTGCCTGGAGTTTATACCGGGATTTCACAGATACGCAGTATTTT. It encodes CAWSLYRDFTDTQYF.

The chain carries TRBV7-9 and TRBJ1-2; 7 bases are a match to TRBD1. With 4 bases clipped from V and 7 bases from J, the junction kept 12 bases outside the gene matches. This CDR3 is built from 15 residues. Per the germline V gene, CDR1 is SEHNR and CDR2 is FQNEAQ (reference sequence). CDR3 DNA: TGTGCCAGCAGCTCGACACAGGGGCCCCTGCGTGGCTACACCTTC. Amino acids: CASSSTQGPLRGYTF.

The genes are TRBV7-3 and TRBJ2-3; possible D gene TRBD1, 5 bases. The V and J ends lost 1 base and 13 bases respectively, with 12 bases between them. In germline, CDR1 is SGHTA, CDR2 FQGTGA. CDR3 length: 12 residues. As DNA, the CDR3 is TGTGCCAGCAGCTTAAGGTTGGACAAGAAGTATTTT. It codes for CASSLRLDKKYF. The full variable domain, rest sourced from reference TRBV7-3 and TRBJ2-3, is GAGVSQTPSNKVTEKGKYVELRCDPISGHTALYWYRQSLGQGPEFLIYFQGTGAADDSGLPNDRFFAVRPEGSVSTLKIQRTERGDSAVYLCASSLRLDKKYFGPGTRLTVL.

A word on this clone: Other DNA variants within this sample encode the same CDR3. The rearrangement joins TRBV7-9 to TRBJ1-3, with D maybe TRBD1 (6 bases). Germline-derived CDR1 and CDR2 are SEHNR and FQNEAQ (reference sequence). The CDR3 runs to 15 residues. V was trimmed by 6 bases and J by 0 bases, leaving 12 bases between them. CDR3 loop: CASSPRGNSGNTIYF. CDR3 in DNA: TGTGCCAGCAGTCCAAGGGGGAACTCTGGAAACACCATATATTTT.

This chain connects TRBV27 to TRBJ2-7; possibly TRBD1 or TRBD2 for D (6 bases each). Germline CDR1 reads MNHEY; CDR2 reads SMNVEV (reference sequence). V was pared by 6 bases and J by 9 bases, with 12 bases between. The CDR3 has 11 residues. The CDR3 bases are TGTGCCAGCAGATCGGGGGCTCGGCAGTACTTC. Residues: CASRSGARQYF.

CDR3 nucleotide sequence: TGCGCCAGCAGTGAGTCCGGGACAGGGGTCGATACGCAGTATTTT. This translates into CASSESGTGVDTQYF. The chain links TRBV10-1 to TRBJ2-3; 10 nucleotides align to TRBD1. CDR1 WNHNN and CDR2 SYGVQD come from the germline V gene (reference sequence). V lost 0 bases and J lost 6; bases outside the gene matches: 3. The CDR3 is 15 amino acids.